Presented here are 10 T cell receptor beta chains from one specimen sequenced in a study of blood T cells in healthy people across ages. Alongside a J-beta primer mix, a sample-barcoded 5' primer served in a second PCR lasting about 6 to 12 cycles. A single record per CDR3 protein comes from TCRdb applying MiXCR to the 5' RACE reads. The repertoire holds roughly 1,500,000 distinct CDR3 sequences, with approximately 38% as singletons. Sequencing was done on a sample of blood. Receptors were obtained from a woman in her late teens or twenties in good health.

The chain couples TRBV6-4 to TRBJ2-1; weak D call: TRBD2 (6 bases). Germline V gives CDR1 MRHNA, CDR2 SNTAGT. This CDR3 spans 18 amino acids. Deletions cut 4 bases from V and 5 bases from J, with 24 bases between. CDR3 nucleotides: TGTGCCAGCAGTGCCCTCCCCGTCGGGAGCTCCCCCAACAATGAGCAGTTCTTC. Protein product: CASSALPVGSSPNNEQFF.

The count of this clonotype is one. The gene calls are TRBV20-1 and TRBJ2-1; 7 bases align to TRBD2. The DNA end lines up better with TRBJ2-7; the J call may be wrong. This CDR3 is 19 amino acids long. CDR1 DFQATT and CDR2 SNEGSKA come from the germline V gene (reference sequence). The CDR3, as DNA: TGCAGTGCTGGATTCCAAACGGCGGGAGTAATCTATCCGAACTACGAGCAGTACTTC. The encoded protein is CSAGFQTAGVIYPNYEQYF.

This chain joins TRBV7-9 and TRBJ1-5, with 8 bases matching TRBD1. Losses at the gene ends were 5 bases for V and 5 bases for J; bases not matched to a gene: 8. In germline, CDR1 is SEHNR, CDR2 FQNEAQ (reference sequence). There are 15 residues in the CDR3. The CDR3 DNA is TGTGCCAGCAGCGGAGGGACAGGACGCCATCAGCCCCAGCATTTT. This gives the protein CASSGGTGRHQPQHF.

Only a few counts were recorded for this clonotype. The V and J genes are TRBV9 and TRBJ2-3; D remains ambiguous. CDR3 size: 17 residues. The V gene lost 0 bases and the J gene lost 0 bases, with 14 bases spanning the gap. The V gene's germline CDR1 is SGDLS and CDR2 YYNGEE. CDR3 protein: CASSVAPTSASTDTQYF. The CDR3, as DNA: TGTGCCAGCAGCGTAGCACCAACGTCGGCTAGCACAGATACGCAGTATTTT.

V is TRBV12-3 or TRBV12-4 and J is TRBJ2-7; D is possibly TRBD1 (8 bases). The CDR3 length is 14 residues. V was shortened by 8 bases and J by 7 bases, with 21 bases between the two germline ends. The CDR3 sequence is CASGRQGASGEQYF. The CDR3 bases are TGTGCCAGCGGAAGGCAGGGGGCTAGCGGAGAGCAGTACTTC.

The count of this clonotype is one. The chain combines TRBV18 with TRBJ2-3; the D call may be TRBD1 or TRBD2 (5 bases each). Germline CDR1 KGHSH, CDR2 LQKENI. The CDR3 runs 14 residues. Trimming stripped 0 bases from V and 6 bases from J, with 10 bases between. CDR3 in DNA: TGTGCCAGCTCACCACCGCCGGGACGGGATACGCAGTATTTT. This sequence encodes CASSPPPGRDTQYF.

The V call is TRBV12-3 or TRBV12-4, the J call TRBJ2-2; D gene ambiguous. V gave up 4 bases and J gave up 6 bases, with 0 bases separating them. The CDR3 contains 10 residues. The CDR3 nucleotides read TGTGCCAGCAGTTCCGGGGAGCTGTTTTTT. The encoded protein is CASSSGELFF.

This rearrangement joins TRBV20-1 to TRBJ2-2; maybe TRBD2 (6 bases). The V gene lost 8 bases and the J gene lost 1 base, with 14 bases spanning the gap. Looked up from germline, CDR1 is DFQATT and CDR2 is SNEGSKA (reference sequence). The CDR3 length is 14 residues. For the CDR3, the DNA is TGCAGTACCTCAGGAGGGGAGAACACCGGGGAGCTGTTTTTT. This sequence encodes CSTSGGENTGELFF.

The chain links TRBV10-1 to TRBJ1-4; no clear D gene. In germline, CDR1 is WNHNN, CDR2 SYGVQD (reference sequence). The V end was cut by 8 bases, the J end by 0 bases, with 22 bases between. This CDR3 has 18 residues. CDR3 residues: CASSAGHTLGATNEKLFF. DNA for the CDR3: TGCGCCAGCTCGGCCGGCCACACGCTGGGAGCAACTAATGAAAAACTGTTTTTT.

This clonotype has just a few counts. The rearrangement joins TRBV12-3 or TRBV12-4 to TRBJ1-1, with 9 bases identical to TRBD1. There are 14 residues in the CDR3. Trimming at V came to 6 bases and at J to 2 bases, leaving 4 bases not matched to a gene. DNA for the CDR3: TGTGCCAGCAGGAGGACAGGGGACAACACTGAAGCTTTCTTT. Encoded protein: CASRRTGDNTEAFF.